The clone carrying this T cell receptor beta chain was observed many times. Preparation of the TCRbeta library involved a method that used unique molecular identifiers. TCRdb reprocessed the PCR reads via MiXCR and lists one record per CDR3 protein. The data show around 22,000 distinct CDR3 sequences, with about 11% seen just once and roughly 25% held by the top ten. The CDR3 is 13 amino acids. The germline V gene has CDR1 SGHTA and CDR2 FQGNSA. The V end was cut by 3 bases, the J end by 8 bases, with 13 bases between. The data derive from a study of T-cell reconstitution after alpha-beta-depleted transplantation in children.

The specimen was PBMCs from the stem cell graft donor, collected from the stem cell graft. The chain joins TRBV7-2 to TRBJ1-2; maybe TRBD1 (5 bases). The clonotype was recovered from a human donor who donated a stem cell graft to a child with chronic granulomatous disease. The DNA of the CDR3 is TGTGCCAGCAGCTTTCAGGGAATGTCCGGCTACACCTTC. Its protein product is CASSFQGMSGYTF.